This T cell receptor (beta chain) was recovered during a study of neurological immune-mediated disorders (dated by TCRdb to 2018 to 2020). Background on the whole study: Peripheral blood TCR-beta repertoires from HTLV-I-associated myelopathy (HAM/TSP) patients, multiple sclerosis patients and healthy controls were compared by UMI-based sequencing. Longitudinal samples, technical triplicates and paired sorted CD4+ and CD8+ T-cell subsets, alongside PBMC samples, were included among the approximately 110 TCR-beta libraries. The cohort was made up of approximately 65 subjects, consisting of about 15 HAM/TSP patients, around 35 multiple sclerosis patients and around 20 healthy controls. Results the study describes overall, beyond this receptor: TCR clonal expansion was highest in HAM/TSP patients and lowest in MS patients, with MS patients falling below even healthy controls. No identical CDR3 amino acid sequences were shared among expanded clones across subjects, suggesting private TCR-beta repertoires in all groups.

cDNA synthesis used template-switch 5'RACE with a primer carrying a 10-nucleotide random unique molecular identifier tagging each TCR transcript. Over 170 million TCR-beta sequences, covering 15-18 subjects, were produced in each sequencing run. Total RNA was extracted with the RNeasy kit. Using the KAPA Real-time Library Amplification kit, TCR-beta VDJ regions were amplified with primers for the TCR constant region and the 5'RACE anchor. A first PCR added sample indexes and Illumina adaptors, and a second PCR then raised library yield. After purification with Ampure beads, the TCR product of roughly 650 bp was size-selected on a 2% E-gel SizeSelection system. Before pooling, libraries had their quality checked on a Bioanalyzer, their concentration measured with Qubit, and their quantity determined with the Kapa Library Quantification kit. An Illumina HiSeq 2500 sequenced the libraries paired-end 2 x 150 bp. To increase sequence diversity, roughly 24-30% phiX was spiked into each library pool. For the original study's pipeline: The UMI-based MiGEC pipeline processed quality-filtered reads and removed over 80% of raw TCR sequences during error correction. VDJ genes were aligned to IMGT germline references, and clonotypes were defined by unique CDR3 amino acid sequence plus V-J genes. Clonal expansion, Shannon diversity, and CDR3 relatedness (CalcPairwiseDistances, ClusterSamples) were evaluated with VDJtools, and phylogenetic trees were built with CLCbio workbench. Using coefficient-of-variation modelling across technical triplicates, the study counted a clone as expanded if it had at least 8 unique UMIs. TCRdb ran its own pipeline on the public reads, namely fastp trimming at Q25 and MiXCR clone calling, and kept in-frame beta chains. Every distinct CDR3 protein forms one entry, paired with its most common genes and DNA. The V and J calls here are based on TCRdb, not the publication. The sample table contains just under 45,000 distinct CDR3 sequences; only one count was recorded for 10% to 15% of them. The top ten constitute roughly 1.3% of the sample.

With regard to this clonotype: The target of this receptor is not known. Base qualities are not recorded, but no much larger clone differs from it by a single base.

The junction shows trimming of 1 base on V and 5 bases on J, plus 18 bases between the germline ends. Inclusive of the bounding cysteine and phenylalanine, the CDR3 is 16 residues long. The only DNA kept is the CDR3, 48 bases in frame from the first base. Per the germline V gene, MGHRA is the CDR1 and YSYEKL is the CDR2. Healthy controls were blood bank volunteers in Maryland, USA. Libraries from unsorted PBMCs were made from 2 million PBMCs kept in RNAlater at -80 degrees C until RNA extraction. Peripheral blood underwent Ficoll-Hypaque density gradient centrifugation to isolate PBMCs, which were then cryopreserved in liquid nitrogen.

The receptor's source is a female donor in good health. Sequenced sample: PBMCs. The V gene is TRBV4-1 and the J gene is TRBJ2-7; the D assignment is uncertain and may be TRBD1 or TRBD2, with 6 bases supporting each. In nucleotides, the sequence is TGCGCCAGCAGCCAAGGATTTCTAAGGGGGGCCAACGAGCAGTACTTC. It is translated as CASSQGFLRGANEQYF.